This T cell receptor (beta chain) was found in a study of blood T cell repertoires in COVID-19. For the study at large: Both acute and convalescent COVID-19 samples were obtained from the United States, Italy and Spain. The cDNA or gDNA used as material had been derived from T cells, B-cell-depleted T cells, or PBMCs.

Per the original data handling: Reference gene primer amplification gave nucleated cell count estimates. Sequencing used immunoSEQ multiplex PCR; TCRdb keeps in-frame clones, though not all of them. That table is the source of V, J and clone size, and D and trimming were worked out from the DNA. The repertoire has over 300,000 clones, around 91% of them found once; the top ten carry 6.5% to 8%. J gave up 1 base and V 4 bases, and 1 base lay outside the gene matches. Per germline, CDR1 MNHEY and CDR2 SVGAGI. The CDR3 spans 16 residues. This TCR derives from a man between 18 and 35 years old with active or convalescent COVID-19. This chain joins TRBV6-5 and TRBJ2-1; TRBD2 matches 13 bases. Sequences were obtained from peripheral blood. CDR3 sequence: CASSLTSGGSYNEQFF. The CDR3 nucleotides read TGTGCCAGCAGTTTGACTAGCGGGGGGTCCTACAATGAGCAGTTCTTC.